These 2 T cell receptor beta chains were all obtained from the same sample, sequenced in a study of cytomegalovirus exposure and HLA in healthy donors. The primer mix had 60 Vbeta and 13 Jbeta primers. Sequenced by immunoSEQ multiplex PCR; TCRdb stores in-frame clones only, minus some. In the table there are tens of thousands of clones, around 61% of which are singletons. The sample taken for sequencing was PBMCs. The receptors were gathered from a woman aged 45 to 65 in good health and CMV-seronegative.

The chain is built from TRBV5-1 and TRBJ1-1; 7 bases line up with TRBD1. The CDR3 spans 15 residues. The trim removed 0 bases at V and 4 bases at J, leaving 6 bases unmatched. Germline V gives CDR1 SGHRS, CDR2 YFSETQ. The DNA of the CDR3 is TGCGCCAGCAGCTTGGGAGCAGGGGGTAGCACTGAAGCTTTCTTT. Translation gives CASSLGAGGSTEAFF.

This clone appeared a few times. The rearrangement uses TRBV9 and TRBJ1-2, with D unresolved. V lost 0 bases to trimming and J lost 5 bases, with 14 bases between them. This CDR3 spans 15 amino acids. Germline loops: CDR1 SGDLS, CDR2 YYNGEE. CDR3 amino acids: CASSVDQVAHYGYTF. The CDR3 DNA follows: TGTGCCAGCAGCGTAGACCAAGTGGCCCATTATGGCTACACCTTC.